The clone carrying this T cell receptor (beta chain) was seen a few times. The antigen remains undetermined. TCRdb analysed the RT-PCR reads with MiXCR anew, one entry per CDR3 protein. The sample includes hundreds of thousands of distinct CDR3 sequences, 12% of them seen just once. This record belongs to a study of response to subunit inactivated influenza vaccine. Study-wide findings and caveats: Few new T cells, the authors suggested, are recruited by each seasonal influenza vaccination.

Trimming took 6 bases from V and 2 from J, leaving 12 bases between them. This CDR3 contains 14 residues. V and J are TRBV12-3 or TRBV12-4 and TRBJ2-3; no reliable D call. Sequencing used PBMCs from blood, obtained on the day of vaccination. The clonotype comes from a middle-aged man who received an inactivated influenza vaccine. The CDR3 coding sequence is TGTGCCAGCAGCCTGCAAACGTCCACAGATACGCAGTATTTT. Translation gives CASSLQTSTDTQYF.